Presented here are 26 T cell receptor beta chains from one specimen sequenced in a study of early T cells in non-severe SARS-CoV-2 infection. TCRdb re-analysed the 5' RACE reads in MiXCR, keeping a single row per CDR3 protein. The table has roughly 83,000 distinct CDR3 sequences, more than 9% seen once. The input for sequencing was whole blood, taken at baseline. These receptors all stem from an adult who was a healthcare worker with PCR-confirmed SARS-CoV-2 infection or an uninfected control (not recorded which).

This clonotype was detected a few times. The genes are TRBV20-1 and TRBJ2-7; D call uncertain. CDR1 is DFQATT and CDR2 is SNEGSKA in the germline V gene (reference sequence). The CDR3 loop spans 11 amino acids. V lost 8 bases to trimming and J lost 2 bases, with 10 bases between them. The chain's CDR3 is CSTIKTYEQYF. In DNA, the CDR3 is TGCAGTACGATCAAAACCTACGAGCAGTACTTC.

This clonotype was observed a handful of times. The V and J genes are TRBV10-3 and TRBJ2-5; a weak D match, TRBD2 (7 bases). Germline CDR1 and CDR2: ENHRY and SYGVKD. The CDR3 sequence is 14 residues long. Trimming pared 7 bases from V and 0 bases from J, leaving 12 bases between. The DNA of the CDR3 is TGTGCCATCAACGAGGGGGGGTACCAAGAGACCCAGTACTTC. Residues: CAINEGGYQETQYF.

Turning to this clonotype: A much larger clone sits a single nucleotide away, making a read error possible. The rearrangement joins TRBV6-1 to TRBJ1-2; D is uncertain. Trimming removed 11 bases at V and 4 bases at J, with 14 bases between. Germline V gives CDR1 MNHNS, CDR2 SASEGT. CDR3 length: 12 residues. For the CDR3, the DNA is TGTGCCGGCGGACGAACGACCTATGGCTACACCTTC. It specifies CAGGRTTYGYTF.

This clonotype appeared many times. The rearrangement uses TRBV28 and TRBJ2-2; the match to TRBD2 covers 7 bases. Trimming at V came to 5 bases and at J to 9 bases, leaving 12 bases not matched to a gene. Per germline, CDR1 MDHEN and CDR2 SYDVKM. This CDR3 is 15 amino acids long. The DNA of the CDR3 is TGTGCCAGCAGTCCACGGACTGGCGGGAGCCGGGAGCTGTTTTTT. Protein product: CASSPRTGGSRELFF.

V usage is TRBV2 and J usage is TRBJ1-1, with D perhaps matching TRBD1 (5 bases). Germline CDR1 and CDR2: SNHLY and FYNNEI. V dropped 7 bases and J dropped 0 bases, with 15 bases sitting between them. The CDR3 consists of 15 residues. Here the CDR3 DNA reads TGTGCCAGCATAAATCAGGGCGGCTTGAACACTGAAGCTTTCTTT. Protein sequence: CASINQGGLNTEAFF.

This chain joins TRBV20-1 and TRBJ2-7; D is unresolved. Germline V gives CDR1 DFQATT, CDR2 SNEGSKA (reference sequence). Trimming took 0 bases from V and 7 from J, leaving 16 bases between them. The CDR3 runs to 14 residues. CDR3: CSARDSLSRMEQYF. CDR3 DNA: TGCAGTGCTAGAGATAGTCTCAGCCGTATGGAGCAGTACTTC.

This clonotype appeared many times. This chain connects TRBV6-1 to TRBJ1-5; TRBD1 matches at 12 bases. The germline CDR1 and CDR2 sequences are MNHNS and SASEGT. The length of the CDR3 is 16 residues. Trimming took 8 bases from V and 5 from J; bases not matched to a gene: 10. The chain's CDR3 is CASGGSGTGGDQPQHF. DNA for the CDR3: TGTGCCAGCGGGGGGTCTGGGACAGGGGGCGATCAGCCCCAGCATTTT.

The chain is built from TRBV7-9 and TRBJ2-1; 8 bases align to TRBD2. The CDR3 has 16 residues. Germline V gene data show CDR1 as SEHNR and CDR2 as FQNEAQ (reference sequence). V dropped 6 bases and J dropped 9; count of bases not matched to a gene: 16. The CDR3 nucleotides read TGTGCCAGCAGTACCCGGGCCGGGAGGGCTCGTTTTGAGCAGTTCTTC. Its translation: CASSTRAGRARFEQFF. The variable domain in full, with the rest retrieved from reference TRBV7-9 and TRBJ2-1, is DTGVSQNPRHKITKRGQNVTFRCDPISEHNRLYWYRQTLGQGPEFLTYFQNEAQLEKSRLLSDRFSAERPKGSFSTLEIQRTEQGDSAMYLCASSTRAGRARFEQFFGPGTRLTVL.

This clonotype was seen more than once but under ten times. The J gene is TRBJ2-1, the V gene TRBV19; D possibly corresponds to TRBD1 (5 bases). CDR3 length equals 16 residues. Germline values: CDR1 LNHDA, CDR2 SQIVND (reference sequence). Trimming pared 7 bases from V and 0 bases from J, leaving 16 bases between. CDR3 sequence (DNA): TGTGCCAGTATCGGGCAGGGCGACCTCTCCTACAATGAGCAGTTCTTC. Protein: CASIGQGDLSYNEQFF.

This clonotype was counted ten times or more. The V and J genes are TRBV20-1 and TRBJ2-1, with D possibly TRBD1 on 5 matching bases. The CDR3 totals 15 residues. Deletions cut 3 bases from V and 6 bases from J, with 18 bases between. Looked up from germline, CDR1 is DFQATT and CDR2 is SNEGSKA (reference sequence). The CDR3: CSARGWGPGRNEQFF. In DNA form, the CDR3 reads TGCAGTGCTAGGGGATGGGGCCCAGGGCGCAATGAGCAGTTCTTC.

The chain has TRBV20-1 and TRBJ2-3; D is possibly TRBD1 (5 bases). The V and J ends lost 6 bases and 3 bases respectively, with 10 bases between them. The germline CDR1 and CDR2 sequences are DFQATT and SNEGSKA (reference sequence). The length of the CDR3 is 12 residues. CDR3 coding DNA: TGCAGTGCCCCGACAGTGACAGATACGCAGTATTTT. It codes for CSAPTVTDTQYF.

This clonotype was counted at least ten times. The J gene is TRBJ2-7, the V gene TRBV4-2; 7 positions match TRBD2. The CDR3 contains 17 residues. Germline V gene lookup returns CDR1 LGHNA and CDR2 YNFKEQ. The V segment lost 2 bases and the J segment 4 bases; nucleotides outside the gene matches: 14. CDR3 nucleotides: TGTGCCAGCAGCCAACTCACCGGGGGGACTTCCGATTACGAGCAGTACTTC. Translating it yields CASSQLTGGTSDYEQYF.

This rearrangement joins TRBV19 to TRBJ2-3, with TRBD2 identical over 11 bases. Trimming took 7 bases from V and 2 from J; bases not matched to a gene: 2. CDR3 length equals 14 residues. CDR1 and CDR2 (germline): LNHDA, SQIVND (reference sequence). CDR3 nucleotide sequence: TGTGCCAGTAAGGGACTAGCGGACACAGATACGCAGTATTTT. Translated, it gives CASKGLADTDTQYF.

The J gene is TRBJ2-7, the V gene TRBV28; no clear D. V dropped 5 bases and J dropped 4 bases, with 3 bases sitting between them. The germline CDR1 and CDR2 sequences are MDHEN and SYDVKM. The CDR3 contains 10 residues. For the CDR3, the DNA is TGTGCCAGCAGTGGTTACGAGCAGTACTTC. Translating it yields CASSGYEQYF.

This clonotype was counted at least ten times. This chain connects TRBV30 to TRBJ2-5; no firm D call. The V gene's germline CDR1 is GTSNPN and CDR2 SVGIG (reference sequence). CDR3 size: 10 residues. Trimming stripped 4 bases from V and 4 bases from J, with 4 bases between. The CDR3 coding sequence is TGTGCCTGGAAAACAGAGACCCAGTACTTC. Protein product: CAWKTETQYF.

This rearrangement joins TRBV28 to TRBJ2-1; D is undetermined. Looked up from germline, CDR1 is MDHEN and CDR2 is SYDVKM. CDR3 length equals 12 residues. V lost 1 base and J lost 7, with 5 bases in between. CDR3 in amino acids: CASSLSVNEQFF. The CDR3, as DNA: TGTGCCAGCAGTTTATCGGTTAATGAGCAGTTCTTC.

This clonotype was detected a few times. V is TRBV6-1 and J is TRBJ2-1; 10 bases are a match to TRBD2. With V trimmed by 6 bases and J by 9 bases, 5 bases remained unmatched. From germline, CDR1 is MNHNS and CDR2 SASEGT. This CDR3 is 13 amino acids long. CDR3 protein: CASRAGGPPEQFF. The DNA of the CDR3 is TGTGCCAGCAGAGCGGGAGGGCCACCTGAGCAGTTCTTC.

This clonotype was observed at least ten times. The chain has TRBV5-6 and TRBJ2-1; 8 positions agree with TRBD1. Germline V gives CDR1 SGHDT, CDR2 YYEEEE. V lost 3 bases and J lost 9; bases outside the gene matches: 8. CDR3 length equals 14 residues. The CDR3 is CASSSWDRRVEQFF. The CDR3 DNA is TGTGCCAGCAGCTCCTGGGACAGGCGGGTTGAGCAGTTCTTC. The complete variable domain, with remaining parts taken from reference TRBV5-6 and TRBJ2-1, reads DAGVTQSPTHLIKTRGQQVTLRCSPKSGHDTVSWYQQALGQGPQFIFQYYEEEERQRGNFPDRFSGHQFPNYSSELNVNALLLGDSALYLCASSSWDRRVEQFFGPGTRLTVL.

A few counts support this clonotype. This chain connects TRBV5-1 to TRBJ2-5, with D perhaps matching TRBD1 or TRBD2 (5 bases each). V lost 0 bases and J lost 5, with 14 bases in between. The CDR3 is 15 residues long. Germline V gene sequence: CDR1 SGHRS, CDR2 YFSETQ. The CDR3 nucleotides read TGCGCCAGCAGCTTGGCCTCAGGGAGAGACGAGACCCAGTACTTC. It codes for CASSLASGRDETQYF.

This clonotype was observed a handful of times. The chain combines TRBV5-1 with TRBJ1-1; no clear D gene. V lost 4 bases, J lost 1 base, and 17 bases lay in between. From germline, CDR1 is SGHRS and CDR2 YFSETQ. This CDR3 comprises 16 residues. CDR3 protein: CASSPALKSRNTEAFF. CDR3 bases: TGCGCCAGCAGCCCGGCGTTGAAGAGTCGGAACACTGAAGCTTTCTTT.

This clonotype was counted many times. The genes are TRBV6-6 and TRBJ1-1, with a possible D match to TRBD1 (6 bases). V lost 6 bases and J lost 0, with 8 bases in between. Germline CDR1 is MNHNY and CDR2 is SVGAGI (reference sequence). This CDR3 spans 13 amino acids. The CDR3 loop reads CASRRQVNTEAFF. The CDR3 nucleotides are TGTGCCAGCAGGCGACAGGTGAACACTGAAGCTTTCTTT.

The sample holds many counts of this clonotype. V and J are TRBV5-1 and TRBJ2-1, with 11 bases fitting TRBD2. V gave up 4 bases and J gave up 7 bases; unmatched junction bases: 10. The CDR3 is 16 amino acids. Germline V CDR1 and CDR2: SGHRS, YFSETQ. CDR3 coding DNA: TGCGCCAGCAGCCCGGTAGCGGGAGGGCCCAATAATGAGCAGTTCTTC. Its translation is CASSPVAGGPNNEQFF.

This clonotype has just a few counts. The V call is TRBV6-5, the J call TRBJ2-1, with 7 bases that match TRBD1. Trimming at V came to 0 bases and at J to 5 bases, leaving 4 bases not matched to a gene. Germline V CDR1 and CDR2: MNHEY, SVGAGI. The CDR3 sequence is 15 residues long. CDR3 residues: CASSYSSGGDNEQFF. The CDR3, as DNA: TGTGCCAGCAGTTACTCTTCAGGGGGAGACAATGAGCAGTTCTTC.

The chain joins TRBV7-6 to TRBJ2-1; 10 bases agree with TRBD2. J was trimmed by 8 bases and V by 5 bases; bases with no gene match: 12. The V gene's germline CDR1 is SGHVS and CDR2 FNYEAQ. The CDR3 is 16 amino acids. The CDR3 loop is CASSPHLAGVRDEQFF. The CDR3 DNA is TGTGCCAGCAGCCCCCACCTAGCGGGAGTACGCGATGAGCAGTTCTTC.

This clonotype has a count of ten or more. The rearrangement links TRBV27 to TRBJ2-5, with 12 bases identical to TRBD2. Trimming took 6 bases from V and 6 from J; bases not matched to a gene: 14. This CDR3 contains 17 residues. Per the germline V gene, CDR1 is MNHEY and CDR2 is SMNVEV (reference sequence). This CDR3 reads CASSLRLAGTSGQTQYF. CDR3 DNA: TGTGCCAGCAGCCTACGTCTTGCGGGGACTAGCGGGCAGACCCAGTACTTC.

This clonotype was detected many times. The chain employs TRBV6-1 and TRBJ1-6; 7 bases are a match to TRBD1. This CDR3 comprises 15 residues. V shed 2 bases and J 9 bases; nucleotides not matched to a gene: 7. The germline gives CDR1 MNHNS, CDR2 SASEGT. Here the CDR3 DNA reads TGTGCCAGCAGTGAACTGAACAGGGGCTTTTCACCCCTCCACTTT. Protein sequence: CASSELNRGFSPLHF.